One and the same sample provided the 20 T cell receptor beta chains below, sequenced in a study of T cell responses to AZD1222 COVID-19 vaccine. Generated by immunoSEQ multiplex PCR, the TCRdb table keeps only in-frame clones and is missing some. The profile shows approximately 160,000 clones, approximately 90% of them singletons. This sample comprised peripheral blood, obtained on day 0 of AZD1222 vaccination. The source of these receptors is an adult in good health.

V is TRBV6-5 and J is TRBJ2-2; D is undetermined. The CDR3 sequence is 16 residues long. CDR1 is MNHEY, CDR2 SVGAGI, per germline. Trimming took 3 bases from V and 2 from J, leaving 13 bases between them. This chain's CDR3 is CASSYRPTLNTGELFF. CDR3 coding DNA: TGTGCCAGCAGTTATCGTCCTACGTTAAACACCGGGGAGCTGTTTTTT.

The rearrangement links TRBV3-1 (or the pseudogene TRBV3-2) to TRBJ1-3, with 8 bases that match TRBD1. Germline lookup yields CDR1 LGHDT and CDR2 YNNKEL (reference sequence). The CDR3 is 16 residues long. V was pared by 1 base and J by 2 bases, with 4 bases of the junction left unmatched. The CDR3 reads CASSQVATGAGNTIYF. The CDR3 bases are TGTGCCAGCAGCCAAGTTGCGACAGGGGCTGGAAACACCATATATTTT.

In its sample, this clone was seen once. The V gene is TRBV11-2, the J gene TRBJ2-7; 11 bases are a match to TRBD1. The CDR3 has 15 amino acids. J lost 0 bases, V lost 4 bases, and 2 bases had no gene match. Germline V gene lookup returns CDR1 SGHAT and CDR2 FQNNGV. The CDR3 reads CASSWGTGGSYEQYF. In DNA, the CDR3 is TGTGCCAGCAGCTGGGGGACAGGGGGCTCCTACGAGCAGTACTTC.

This clone has only one observation. The V and J genes are TRBV11-2 and TRBJ2-1; 9 bases line up with TRBD2. The junction had 15 bases not matched to a gene; V was cut back by 7 bases and J by 8 bases. The V gene's germline CDR1 is SGHAT and CDR2 FQNNGV. This CDR3 contains 16 residues. This CDR3 reads CASIQRGRAGADEQFF. Here the CDR3 DNA reads TGTGCCAGCATCCAACGCGGGAGGGCGGGAGCGGATGAGCAGTTCTTC. Full variable domain (remainder filled in from reference TRBV11-2 and TRBJ2-1): EAGVAQSPRYKIIEKRQSVAFWCNPISGHATLYWYQQILGQGPKLLIQFQNNGVVDDSQLPKDRFSAERLKGVDSTLKIQPAKLEDSAVYLCASIQRGRAGADEQFFGPGTRLTVL.

This clone was counted only a few times. The gene calls are TRBV28 and TRBJ1-5; 8 bases fit TRBD1. V dropped 5 bases and J dropped 5; count of bases not matched to a gene: 11. This CDR3 comprises 16 residues. Looked up from germline, CDR1 is MDHEN and CDR2 is SYDVKM. The CDR3 coding sequence is TGTGCCAGCAGTCCCGGACAGGGAACGTTCCATCAGCCCCAGCATTTT. It translates to CASSPGQGTFHQPQHF.

This clone has just a few counts. This chain links TRBV27 with TRBJ2-7, with D perhaps being TRBD1 or TRBD2 (5 bases each). This CDR3 region has 13 residues. The germline gives CDR1 MNHEY, CDR2 SMNVEV (reference sequence). Trimming cost V 5 bases and J 6 bases, with 14 bases left between them. CDR3 residues: CASSTRDDGEQYF. DNA for the CDR3: TGTGCCAGCAGTACACGGGACGATGGCGAGCAGTACTTC.

The chain recombines TRBV29-1 with TRBJ2-1, with 15 bases matching TRBD2. The V gene's germline CDR1 is SQVTM and CDR2 ANQGSEA. The V gene end was trimmed by 6 bases and the J gene end by 5 bases; junction bases not matched to a gene: 11. CDR3 size: 17 residues. This chain's CDR3 is CSVVGLAGGYPDNEQFF. DNA of the CDR3: TGCAGCGTCGTGGGACTAGCGGGAGGCTATCCGGACAATGAGCAGTTCTTC.

This chain joins TRBV2 and TRBJ2-3; a weak D match, TRBD2 (6 bases). V was cut by 6 bases and J by 0 bases, with 10 bases left in between. CDR3 length equals 14 residues. The V gene's germline CDR1 is SNHLY and CDR2 FYNNEI. The DNA for the CDR3 is TGTGCCAGCAGAACTAGCCTTAGCACAGATACGCAGTATTTT. Its translation is CASRTSLSTDTQYF. Looking up the rest from reference TRBV2 and TRBJ2-3 gives the full variable domain: EPEVTQTPSHQVTQMGQEVILRCVPISNHLYFYWYRQILGQKVEFLVSFYNNEISEKSEIFDDQFSVERPDGSNFTLKIRSTKLEDSAMYFCASRTSLSTDTQYFGPGTRLTVL.

This sequence joins TRBV6-5 and TRBJ1-2, with no clear D. The CDR3 length is 15 residues. Looked up from germline, CDR1 is MNHEY and CDR2 is SVGAGI. With 0 bases removed from V and 5 bases from J, the gap between germline ends came to 13 bases. CDR3 in amino acids: CASSYSILSGYGYTF. The CDR3, as DNA: TGTGCCAGCAGTTACTCTATTTTATCCGGATATGGCTACACCTTC.

This clone was counted only a few times. The chain joins TRBV19 to TRBJ1-5, with D unresolved. Looked up from germline, CDR1 is LNHDA and CDR2 is SQIVND (reference sequence). V was shortened by 6 bases and J by 5 bases, with 23 bases between the two germline ends. There are 17 residues in the CDR3. The CDR3: CASSRLLGGWSHQPQHF. The CDR3 region has the DNA TGTGCCAGTAGCCGCCTCTTGGGCGGATGGAGCCATCAGCCCCAGCATTTT.

This rearrangement joins TRBV4-3 to TRBJ2-5, with 7 nucleotides matching TRBD1. CDR1 LGHNA and CDR2 YSLEER come from the germline V gene. This CDR3 spans 15 amino acids. The V and J ends lost 5 bases and 2 bases, in that order; junction bases with no gene match: 8. CDR3: CASSVRDRAQETQYF. In nucleotides, the CDR3 is TGCGCCAGCAGCGTACGAGACAGGGCGCAAGAGACCCAGTACTTC.

The rearrangement uses TRBV4-2 and TRBJ2-7, with 12 nucleotides matching TRBD2. Germline V gives CDR1 LGHNA, CDR2 YNFKEQ. The CDR3 consists of 17 residues. V trimming: 0 bases; J trimming: 6 bases; junction bases outside the gene matches: 9. The CDR3 DNA follows: TGTGCCAGCAGCCAAGATCCCCTAGCGGGAGGGCCGGGCGAGCAGTACTTC. Translation: CASSQDPLAGGPGEQYF.

This chain uses TRBV6-2 or TRBV6-3 with TRBJ2-5; 9 positions agree with TRBD1. Germline CDR1 reads MNHEY; CDR2 reads SVGEGT. V lost 4 bases, J lost 2 bases, and 11 bases stayed unmatched. The CDR3 is 17 amino acids. CDR3 residues: CASSLVLDRGAQETQYF. DNA for the CDR3: TGTGCCAGCAGTTTGGTCCTGGACAGGGGTGCTCAAGAGACCCAGTACTTC.

J is TRBJ2-4 and V is TRBV7-9; D not resolved. The CDR3 runs to 14 residues. The germline V gene encodes CDR1 SEHNR and CDR2 FQNEAQ (reference sequence). V gave up 1 base and J gave up 7 bases, with 11 bases separating them. Here the CDR3 reads CASSLDGEPNIQYF. CDR3 nucleotide sequence: TGTGCCAGCAGCTTAGATGGCGAGCCGAACATTCAGTACTTC.

The rearrangement uses TRBV27 and TRBJ1-3; 8 bases fit TRBD1. This CDR3 spans 14 amino acids. The germline CDR1 and CDR2 sequences are MNHEY and SMNVEV (reference sequence). The trim removed 2 bases at V and 8 bases at J, leaving 5 bases unmatched. In DNA, the CDR3 is TGTGCCAGCAGTTTAAGACAGGGGAGTGACACCATATATTTT. The encoded protein is CASSLRQGSDTIYF.

This clone was detected only once. This chain connects TRBV28 to TRBJ1-2; 9 nucleotides align to TRBD1. The CDR3 runs 13 residues. V dropped 2 bases and J dropped 8; count of bases not matched to a gene: 3. Germline CDR1 is MDHEN and CDR2 is SYDVKM. CDR3 DNA: TGTGCCAGCAGTTTACAGGGACAGGGCGGCTACACCTTC. Residues: CASSLQGQGGYTF.

This chain connects TRBV10-3 to TRBJ1-2; 11 positions agree with TRBD1. Losses at the gene ends were 3 bases for V and 4 bases for J; bases not matched to a gene: 7. The germline CDR1 and CDR2 sequences are ENHRY and SYGVKD. This CDR3 is 16 amino acids long. CDR3 loop: CAISDGQGAGSYGYTF. CDR3 DNA sequence: TGTGCCATCAGTGACGGACAGGGGGCGGGTAGCTATGGCTACACCTTC.

The V call is TRBV2, the J call TRBJ1-3, with a tentative D call TRBD1 (6 bases). V gave up 3 bases and J gave up 0 bases, with 15 bases separating them. In germline, CDR1 is SNHLY, CDR2 FYNNEI. The length of the CDR3 is 17 residues. CDR3 coding DNA: TGTGCCAGCAGTGAGCCCGACAGGCCACGCTCTGGAAACACCATATATTTT. Translating it yields CASSEPDRPRSGNTIYF.

CDR3 sequence (DNA): TGTGCCATCAGTGCAGAGGGGTGGGGGAGCGAGCAGTACTTC. Protein sequence: CAISAEGWGSEQYF. The rearrangement joins TRBV10-3 to TRBJ2-7; possibly TRBD1 or TRBD2 for D (5 bases each). This CDR3 spans 14 amino acids. Trimming took 4 bases from V and 6 from J, leaving 16 bases between them. Germline CDR1 is ENHRY and CDR2 is SYGVKD.

This sequence joins TRBV9 and TRBJ1-6, with unresolved D. Germline values: CDR1 SGDLS, CDR2 YYNGEE. Trimming took off 0 bases at V and 4 bases at J, with 5 bases between the two ends. This CDR3 is built from 14 residues. CDR3 region: CASSVVPYNSPLHF. The DNA of the CDR3 is TGTGCCAGCAGCGTAGTCCCTTATAATTCACCCCTCCACTTT. Drawing the rest from reference TRBV9 and TRBJ1-6, the complete variable domain is DSGVTQTPKHLITATGQRVTLRCSPRSGDLSVYWYQQSLDQGLQFLIQYYNGEERAKGNILERFSAQQFPDLHSELNLSSLELGDSALYFCASSVVPYNSPLHFGNGTRLTVT.